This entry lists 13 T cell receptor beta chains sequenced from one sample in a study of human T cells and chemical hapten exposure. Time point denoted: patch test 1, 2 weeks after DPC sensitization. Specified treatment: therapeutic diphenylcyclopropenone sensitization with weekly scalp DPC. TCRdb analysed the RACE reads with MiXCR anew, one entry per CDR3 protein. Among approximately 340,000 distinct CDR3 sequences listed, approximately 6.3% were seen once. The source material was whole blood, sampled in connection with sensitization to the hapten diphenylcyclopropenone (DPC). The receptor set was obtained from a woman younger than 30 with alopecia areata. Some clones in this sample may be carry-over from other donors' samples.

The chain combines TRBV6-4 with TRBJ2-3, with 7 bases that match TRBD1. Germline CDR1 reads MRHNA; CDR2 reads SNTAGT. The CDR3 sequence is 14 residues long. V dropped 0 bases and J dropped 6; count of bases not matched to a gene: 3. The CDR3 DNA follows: TGTGCCAGCAGTGACTCACAGGGGATGGATACGCAGTATTTT. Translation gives CASSDSQGMDTQYF.

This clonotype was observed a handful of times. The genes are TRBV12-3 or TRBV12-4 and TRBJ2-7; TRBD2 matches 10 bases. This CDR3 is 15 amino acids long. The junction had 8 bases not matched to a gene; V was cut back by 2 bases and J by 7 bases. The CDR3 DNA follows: TGTGCCAGCAGTTTATTTGGACTAGCGGTGGGGGAGCAGTACTTC. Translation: CASSLFGLAVGEQYF.

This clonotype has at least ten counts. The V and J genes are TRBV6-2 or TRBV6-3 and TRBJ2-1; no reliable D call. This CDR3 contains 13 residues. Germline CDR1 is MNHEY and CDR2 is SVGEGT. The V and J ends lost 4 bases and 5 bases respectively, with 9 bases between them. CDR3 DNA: TGTGCCAGCAGTTCAACCCTGAACAATGAGCAGTTCTTC. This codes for CASSSTLNNEQFF.

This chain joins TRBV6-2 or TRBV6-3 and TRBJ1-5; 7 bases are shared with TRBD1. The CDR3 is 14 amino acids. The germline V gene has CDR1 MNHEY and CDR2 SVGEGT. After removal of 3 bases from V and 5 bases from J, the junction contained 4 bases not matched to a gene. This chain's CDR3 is CASSYYRGDQPQHF. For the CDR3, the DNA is TGTGCCAGCAGTTATTACAGGGGAGATCAGCCCCAGCATTTT.

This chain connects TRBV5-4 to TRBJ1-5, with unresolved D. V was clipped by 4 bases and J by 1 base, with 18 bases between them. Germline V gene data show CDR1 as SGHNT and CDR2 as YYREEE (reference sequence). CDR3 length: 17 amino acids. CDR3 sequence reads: CASSRGGPWKSNQPQHF. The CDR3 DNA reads TGTGCCAGCAGCCGGGGTGGGCCGTGGAAAAGCAATCAGCCCCAGCATTTT. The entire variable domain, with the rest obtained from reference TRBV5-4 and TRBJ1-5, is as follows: ETGVTQSPTHLIKTRGQQVTLRCSSQSGHNTVSWYQQALGQGPQFIFQYYREEENGRGNFPPRFSGLQFPNYSSELNVNALELDDSALYLCASSRGGPWKSNQPQHFGDGTRLSIL.

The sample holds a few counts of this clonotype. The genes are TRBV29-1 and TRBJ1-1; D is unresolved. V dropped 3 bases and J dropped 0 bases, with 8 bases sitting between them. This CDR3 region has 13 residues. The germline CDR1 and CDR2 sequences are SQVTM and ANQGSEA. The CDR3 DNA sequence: TGCAGCGTTGAGTTGCTACTGAACACTGAAGCTTTCTTT. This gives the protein CSVELLLNTEAFF.

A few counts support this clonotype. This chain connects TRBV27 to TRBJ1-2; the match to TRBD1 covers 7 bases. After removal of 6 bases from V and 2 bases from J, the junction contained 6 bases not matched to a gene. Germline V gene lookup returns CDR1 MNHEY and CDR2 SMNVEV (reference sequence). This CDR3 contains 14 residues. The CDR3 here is CASRTGQLNYGYTF. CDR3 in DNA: TGTGCCAGCAGGACGGGACAGCTAAACTATGGCTACACCTTC.

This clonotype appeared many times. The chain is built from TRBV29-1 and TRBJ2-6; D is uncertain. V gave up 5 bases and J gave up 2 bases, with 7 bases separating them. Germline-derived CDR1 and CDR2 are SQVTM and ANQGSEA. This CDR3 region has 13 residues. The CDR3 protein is CSVYPTGANVLTF. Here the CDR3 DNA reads TGCAGCGTTTATCCGACTGGGGCCAACGTCCTGACTTTC.

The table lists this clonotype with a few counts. The DNA of the CDR3 is TGTGCCAGCAGTGATTCTGGGGGCCTTAGCACAGATACGCAGTATTTT. This gives the protein CASSDSGGLSTDTQYF. The chain combines TRBV2 with TRBJ2-3; tentatively, D is TRBD1 (6 bases). The CDR3 has 16 amino acids. V lost 3 bases and J lost 0, with 13 bases in between. Germline assignment: CDR1 SNHLY and CDR2 FYNNEI. The complete variable domain, with remaining parts taken from reference TRBV2 and TRBJ2-3, reads EPEVTQTPSHQVTQMGQEVILRCVPISNHLYFYWYRQILGQKVEFLVSFYNNEISEKSEIFDDQFSVERPDGSNFTLKIRSTKLEDSAMYFCASSDSGGLSTDTQYFGPGTRLTVL.

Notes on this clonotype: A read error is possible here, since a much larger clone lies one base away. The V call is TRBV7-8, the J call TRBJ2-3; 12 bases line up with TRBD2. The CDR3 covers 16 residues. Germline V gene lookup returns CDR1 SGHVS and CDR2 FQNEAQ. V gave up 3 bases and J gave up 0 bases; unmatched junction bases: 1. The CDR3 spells CASSFGTSGSTDTQYF. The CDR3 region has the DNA TGTGCCAGCAGCTTTGGGACTAGCGGGAGCACAGATACGCAGTATTTT.

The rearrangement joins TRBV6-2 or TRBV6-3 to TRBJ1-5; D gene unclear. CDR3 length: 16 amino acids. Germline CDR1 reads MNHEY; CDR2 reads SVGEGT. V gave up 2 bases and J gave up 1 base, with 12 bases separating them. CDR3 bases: TGTGCCAGCAGTTACAGTGGGCAGCTAAGCAATCAGCCCCAGCATTTT. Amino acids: CASSYSGQLSNQPQHF.

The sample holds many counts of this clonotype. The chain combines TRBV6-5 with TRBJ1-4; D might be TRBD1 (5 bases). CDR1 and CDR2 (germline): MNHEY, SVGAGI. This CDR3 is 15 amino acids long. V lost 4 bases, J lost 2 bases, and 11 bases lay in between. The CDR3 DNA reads TGTGCCAGCAGTTTGGGTTGGGGGACTAATGAAAAACTGTTTTTT. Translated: CASSLGWGTNEKLFF.

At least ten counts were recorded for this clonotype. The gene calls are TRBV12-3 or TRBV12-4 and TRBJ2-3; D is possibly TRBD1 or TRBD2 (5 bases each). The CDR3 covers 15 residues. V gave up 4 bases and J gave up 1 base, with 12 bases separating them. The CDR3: CASSSILGGTDTQYF. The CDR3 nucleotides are TGTGCCAGCAGTTCGATACTAGGGGGCACAGATACGCAGTATTTT.